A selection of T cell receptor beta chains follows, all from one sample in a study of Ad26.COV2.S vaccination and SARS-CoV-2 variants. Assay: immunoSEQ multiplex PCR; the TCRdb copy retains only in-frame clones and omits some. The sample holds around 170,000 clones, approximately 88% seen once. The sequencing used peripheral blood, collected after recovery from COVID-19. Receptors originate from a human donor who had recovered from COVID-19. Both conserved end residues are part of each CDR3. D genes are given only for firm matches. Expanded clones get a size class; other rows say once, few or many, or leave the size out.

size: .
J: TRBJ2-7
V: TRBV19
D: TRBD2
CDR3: CASSLAGVSDEQYF
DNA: TGTGCCAGTAGTCTAGCGGGAGTATCCGACGAGCAGTACTTC

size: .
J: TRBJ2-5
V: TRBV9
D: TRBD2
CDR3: CASSVMGGSETQYF
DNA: TGTGCCAGCAGCGTAATGGGGGGGAGCGAGACCCAGTACTTC

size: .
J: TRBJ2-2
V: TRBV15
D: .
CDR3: CATRPKGNTGELFF
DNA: TGTGCCACCAGGCCGAAGGGGAACACCGGGGAGCTGTTTTTT

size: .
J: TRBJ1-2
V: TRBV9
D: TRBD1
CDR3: CASSPPGGQGYYGYTF
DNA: TGTGCCAGCAGCCCCCCCGGGGGACAGGGGTACTATGGCTACACCTTC

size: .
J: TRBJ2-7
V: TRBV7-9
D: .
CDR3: CASSLIRVGSYEQYF
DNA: TGTGCCAGCAGCTTAATCAGAGTGGGCTCCTACGAGCAGTACTTC

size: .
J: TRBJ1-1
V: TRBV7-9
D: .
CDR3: CASSLAGPHDVWTEAFF
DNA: TGTGCCAGCAGCTTAGCGGGCCCCCACGATGTTTGGACTGAAGCTTTCTTT

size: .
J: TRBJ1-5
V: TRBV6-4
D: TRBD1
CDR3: CASSDWGEGAGQPQHF
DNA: TGTGCCAGCAGTGACTGGGGAGAGGGGGCGGGTCAGCCCCAGCATTTT

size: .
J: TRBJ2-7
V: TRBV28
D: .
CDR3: CAVRDGSTYEQYF
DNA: TGTGCCGTCAGGGACGGATCGACCTACGAGCAGTACTTC

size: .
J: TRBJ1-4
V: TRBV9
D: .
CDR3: CASSVAAEFSEKLFF
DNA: TGTGCCAGCAGCGTAGCGGCGGAGTTTAGTGAAAAACTGTTTTTT

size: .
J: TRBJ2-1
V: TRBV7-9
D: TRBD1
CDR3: CASSLSGGPWRYNEQFF
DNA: TGTGCCAGCAGCTTGTCAGGGGGCCCCTGGAGGTACAATGAGCAGTTCTTC

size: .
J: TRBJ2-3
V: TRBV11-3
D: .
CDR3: CASSSPTRPDTQYF
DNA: TGTGCCAGCAGCTCGCCGACTAGACCAGATACGCAGTATTTT

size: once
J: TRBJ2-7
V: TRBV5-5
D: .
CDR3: CASSPGSESYEQYF
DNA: TGTGCCAGCAGCCCAGGCTCGGAATCCTACGAGCAGTACTTC

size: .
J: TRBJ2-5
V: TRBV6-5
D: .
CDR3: CASSYPPGDSATQYF
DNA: TGTGCCAGCAGTTACCCCCCCGGGGATTCGGCGACCCAGTACTTC

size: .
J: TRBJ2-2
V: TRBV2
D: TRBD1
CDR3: CASSVQGDTGELFF
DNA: TGTGCCAGCAGTGTACAGGGGGACACCGGGGAGCTGTTTTTT

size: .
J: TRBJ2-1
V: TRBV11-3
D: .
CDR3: CASTINQSPSNEQFF
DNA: TGTGCCAGCACCATTAACCAGAGCCCCTCCAATGAGCAGTTCTTC

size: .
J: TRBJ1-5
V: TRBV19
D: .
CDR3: CASNYLAINQPQHF
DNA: TGTGCCAGTAACTATCTGGCTATCAATCAGCCCCAGCATTTT

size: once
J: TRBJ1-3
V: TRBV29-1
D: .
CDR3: CSVEGRLRRNTIYF
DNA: TGCAGCGTTGAGGGTCGACTTCGGCGAAACACCATATATTTT

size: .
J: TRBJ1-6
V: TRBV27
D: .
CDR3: CASSFSGTPEPLHF
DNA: TGTGCCAGCAGTTTCTCCGGGACACCAGAACCCCTCCACTTT

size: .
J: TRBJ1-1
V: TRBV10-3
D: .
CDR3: CAIRRKDQNTEAFF
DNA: TGTGCCATCAGAAGAAAGGACCAAAACACTGAAGCTTTCTTT

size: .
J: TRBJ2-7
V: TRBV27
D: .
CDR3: CASSLGPYYYEQYF
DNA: TGTGCCAGCAGTTTAGGACCATACTACTACGAGCAGTACTTC

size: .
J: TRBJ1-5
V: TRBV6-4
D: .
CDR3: CASSRAGQYSNQPQHF
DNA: TGTGCCAGCAGTCGAGCAGGACAATATAGCAATCAGCCCCAGCATTTT

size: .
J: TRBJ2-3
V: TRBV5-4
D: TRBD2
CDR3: CASSLRTSGRRRADTQYF
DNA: TGTGCCAGCAGCTTGAGGACTAGCGGGAGGAGACGCGCAGATACGCAGTATTTT

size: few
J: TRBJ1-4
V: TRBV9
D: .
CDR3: CASSVEGARWEKLFF
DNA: TGTGCCAGCAGCGTAGAAGGGGCGCGTTGGGAAAAACTGTTTTTT

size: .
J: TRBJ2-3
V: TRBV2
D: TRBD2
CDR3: CASSGSLLAGGPDTQYF
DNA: TGTGCCAGCAGTGGGTCCCTTCTAGCGGGGGGGCCTGATACGCAGTATTTT

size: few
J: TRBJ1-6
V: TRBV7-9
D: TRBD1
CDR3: CASSLSLEMDRDNSPLHF
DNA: TGTGCCAGCAGCTTATCTCTAGAGATGGACAGGGATAATTCACCCCTCCACTTT

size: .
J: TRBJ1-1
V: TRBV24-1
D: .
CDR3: CATSDLEGVRPNTEAFF
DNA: TGTGCCACCAGTGATTTGGAGGGGGTCAGGCCCAACACTGAAGCTTTCTTT

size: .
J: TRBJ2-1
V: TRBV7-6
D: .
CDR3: CASSEKLASFYNEQFF
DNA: TGTGCCAGCAGCGAAAAACTAGCCTCATTTTACAATGAGCAGTTCTTC

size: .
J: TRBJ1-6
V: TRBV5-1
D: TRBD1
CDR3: CASSLDRAVNGSPLHF
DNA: TGCGCCAGCAGCCTCGACAGGGCTGTCAATGGATCACCCCTCCACTTT

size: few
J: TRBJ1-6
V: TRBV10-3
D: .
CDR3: CAIGRREETNSPLHF
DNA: TGTGCCATCGGGCGGAGAGAAGAGACTAATTCACCCCTCCACTTT

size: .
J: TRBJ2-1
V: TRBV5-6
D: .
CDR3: CASSFPGINNEQFF
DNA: TGTGCCAGCAGCTTCCCAGGGATTAACAATGAGCAGTTCTTC

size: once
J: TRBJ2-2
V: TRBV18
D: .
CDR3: CASSPPAGPPANTGELFF
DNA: TGTGCCAGCTCACCACCGGCAGGGCCCCCAGCGAACACCGGGGAGCTGTTTTTT

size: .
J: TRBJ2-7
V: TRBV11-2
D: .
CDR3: CASSLLSRANEQYF
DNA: TGTGCCAGCAGCTTACTCTCCAGGGCTAACGAGCAGTACTTC

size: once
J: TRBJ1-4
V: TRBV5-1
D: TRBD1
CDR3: CASSLGTGSNEKLFF
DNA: TGCGCCAGCAGCTTGGGGACAGGGTCTAATGAAAAACTGTTTTTT

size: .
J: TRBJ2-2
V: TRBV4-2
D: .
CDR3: CASSQDQSRRGTGELFF
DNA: TGTGCCAGCAGCCAAGATCAGAGCCGGAGGGGCACCGGGGAGCTGTTTTTT

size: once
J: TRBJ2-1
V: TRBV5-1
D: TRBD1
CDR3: CASSLSRADRYYNEQFF
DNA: TGCGCCAGCAGCTTGAGTCGTGCGGACAGGTACTACAATGAGCAGTTCTTC

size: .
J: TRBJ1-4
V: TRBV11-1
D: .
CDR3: CASSLALGTNEKLFF
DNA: TGTGCCAGCAGCTTAGCGCTGGGTACTAATGAAAAACTGTTTTTT

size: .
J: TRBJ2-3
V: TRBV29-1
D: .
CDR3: CSVAHRVTDTQYF
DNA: TGCAGCGTTGCGCACAGGGTGACAGATACGCAGTATTTT

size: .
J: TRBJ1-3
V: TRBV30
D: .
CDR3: CAWISRGGGNTIYF
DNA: TGTGCCTGGATAAGCAGGGGAGGTGGAAACACCATATATTTT

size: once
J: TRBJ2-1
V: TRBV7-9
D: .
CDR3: CASSPPINEQFF
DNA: TGTGCCAGCAGCCCCCCTATTAATGAGCAGTTCTTC

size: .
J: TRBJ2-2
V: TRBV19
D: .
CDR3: CASSSSAANTGELFF
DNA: TGTGCCAGTAGTTCCAGTGCAGCAAACACCGGGGAGCTGTTTTTT

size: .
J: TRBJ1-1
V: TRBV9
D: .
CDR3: CASSVDSRMNTEAFF
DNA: TGTGCCAGCAGCGTAGATAGCAGAATGAACACTGAAGCTTTCTTT

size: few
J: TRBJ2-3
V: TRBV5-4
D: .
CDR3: CASSSRDSPDTQYF
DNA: TGTGCCAGCAGCTCTCGGGACTCCCCGGATACGCAGTATTTT

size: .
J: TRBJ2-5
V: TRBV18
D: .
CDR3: CASSPNTGQETQYF
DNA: TGTGCCAGCTCACCGAATACAGGTCAAGAGACCCAGTACTTC

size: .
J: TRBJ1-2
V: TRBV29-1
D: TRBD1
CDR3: CSVGDRDYGYTF
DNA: TGCAGCGTTGGTGACAGGGACTATGGCTACACCTTC

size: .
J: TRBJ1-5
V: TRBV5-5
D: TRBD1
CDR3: CASSSYGQGLQPQHF
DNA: TGTGCCAGCAGCTCTTATGGACAGGGCCTTCAGCCCCAGCATTTT

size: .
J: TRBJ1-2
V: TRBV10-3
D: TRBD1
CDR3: CAISGTGQAIGYTF
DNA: TGTGCCATCAGTGGCACGGGACAGGCTATTGGCTACACCTTC

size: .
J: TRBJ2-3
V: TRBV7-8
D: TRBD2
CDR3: CASSLARESGDYTDTQYF
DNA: TGTGCCAGCAGCTTAGCGCGGGAGAGCGGGGATTACACAGATACGCAGTATTTT

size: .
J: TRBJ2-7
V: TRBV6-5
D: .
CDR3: CASRIGQIPSYEQYF
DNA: TGTGCCAGCAGGATAGGACAGATCCCCTCCTACGAGCAGTACTTC

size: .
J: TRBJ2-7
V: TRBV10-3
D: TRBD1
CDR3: CAIRETRDRGNEQYF
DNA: TGTGCCATCAGAGAGACCCGGGACAGGGGCAACGAGCAGTACTTC

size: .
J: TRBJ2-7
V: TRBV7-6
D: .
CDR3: CASSLGGMREQYF
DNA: TGTGCCAGCAGCTTAGGGGGGATGAGGGAGCAGTACTTC

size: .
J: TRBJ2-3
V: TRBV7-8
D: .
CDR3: CASSLGHLSTDTQYF
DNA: TGTGCCAGCAGCCTAGGACATCTAAGCACAGATACGCAGTATTTT

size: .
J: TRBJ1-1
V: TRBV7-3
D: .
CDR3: CASSPQQGSAGTEAFF
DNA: TGTGCCAGCAGCCCCCAGCAGGGCAGCGCGGGCACTGAAGCTTTCTTT

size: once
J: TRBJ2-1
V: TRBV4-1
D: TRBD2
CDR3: CASSPISGMLYNEQFF
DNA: TGCGCCAGCAGCCCGATAAGCGGGATGCTGTACAATGAGCAGTTCTTC

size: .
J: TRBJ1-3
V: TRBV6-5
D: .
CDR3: CASSYSQGGNTIYF
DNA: TGTGCCAGCAGTTACTCCCAGGGGGGAAACACCATATATTTT

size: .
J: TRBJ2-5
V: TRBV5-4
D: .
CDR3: CASSPTGGVETQYF
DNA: TGTGCCAGCAGCCCCACCGGGGGTGTAGAGACCCAGTACTTC

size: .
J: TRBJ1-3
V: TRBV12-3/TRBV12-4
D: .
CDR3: CASSPTGGNTIYF
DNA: TGTGCCAGCAGTCCTACTGGTGGAAACACCATATATTTT

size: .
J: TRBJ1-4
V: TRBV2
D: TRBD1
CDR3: CASRIQGLDEKLFF
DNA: TGTGCCAGCAGGATACAGGGGCTGGATGAAAAACTGTTTTTT

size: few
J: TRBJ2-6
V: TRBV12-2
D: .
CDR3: CASRFKGTGSSGANVLTF
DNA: TGTGCAAGTCGCTTTAAGGGGACAGGGAGTTCCGGGGCCAACGTCCTGACTTTC

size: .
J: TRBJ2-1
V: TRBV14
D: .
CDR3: CASSPLSSLHYNEQFF
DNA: TGTGCCAGCAGCCCCCTAAGTTCCCTTCATTACAATGAGCAGTTCTTC